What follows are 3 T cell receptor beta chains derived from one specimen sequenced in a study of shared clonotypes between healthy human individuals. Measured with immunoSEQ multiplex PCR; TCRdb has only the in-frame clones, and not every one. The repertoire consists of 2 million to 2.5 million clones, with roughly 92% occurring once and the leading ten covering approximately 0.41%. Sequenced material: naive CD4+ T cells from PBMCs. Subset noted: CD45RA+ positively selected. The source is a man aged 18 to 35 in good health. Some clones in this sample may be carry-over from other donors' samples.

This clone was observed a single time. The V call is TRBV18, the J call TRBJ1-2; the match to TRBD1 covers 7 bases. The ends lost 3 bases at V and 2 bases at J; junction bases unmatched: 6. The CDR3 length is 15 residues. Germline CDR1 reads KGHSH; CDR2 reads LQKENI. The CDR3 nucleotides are TGTGCCAGCTCACCGACGGACAGGAGCAACTATGGCTACACCTTC. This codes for CASSPTDRSNYGYTF. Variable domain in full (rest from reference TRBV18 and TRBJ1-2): NAGVMQNPRHLVRRRGQEARLRCSPMKGHSHVYWYRQLPEEGLKFMVYLQKENIIDESGMPKERFSAEFPKEGPSILRIQQVVRGDSAAYFCASSPTDRSNYGYTFGSGTRLTVV.

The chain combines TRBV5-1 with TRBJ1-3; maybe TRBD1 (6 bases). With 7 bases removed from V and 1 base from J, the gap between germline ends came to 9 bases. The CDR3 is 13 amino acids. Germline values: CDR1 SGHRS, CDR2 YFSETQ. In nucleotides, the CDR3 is TGCGCCAGCCGAGGGGGTTCTGGAAACACCATATATTTT. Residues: CASRGGSGNTIYF. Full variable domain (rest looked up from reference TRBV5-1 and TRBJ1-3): KAGVTQTPRYLIKTRGQQVTLSCSPISGHRSVSWYQQTPGQGLQFLFEYFSETQRNKGNFPGRFSGRQFSNSRSEMNVSTLELGDSALYLCASRGGSGNTIYFGEGSWLTVV.

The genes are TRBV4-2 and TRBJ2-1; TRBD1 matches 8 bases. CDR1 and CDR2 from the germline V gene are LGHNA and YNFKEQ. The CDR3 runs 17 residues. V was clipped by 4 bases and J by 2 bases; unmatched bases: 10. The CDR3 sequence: CASSRVLAGGTYNEQFF. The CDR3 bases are TGTGCCAGCAGCCGAGTACTCGCAGGGGGCACCTACAATGAGCAGTTCTTC.